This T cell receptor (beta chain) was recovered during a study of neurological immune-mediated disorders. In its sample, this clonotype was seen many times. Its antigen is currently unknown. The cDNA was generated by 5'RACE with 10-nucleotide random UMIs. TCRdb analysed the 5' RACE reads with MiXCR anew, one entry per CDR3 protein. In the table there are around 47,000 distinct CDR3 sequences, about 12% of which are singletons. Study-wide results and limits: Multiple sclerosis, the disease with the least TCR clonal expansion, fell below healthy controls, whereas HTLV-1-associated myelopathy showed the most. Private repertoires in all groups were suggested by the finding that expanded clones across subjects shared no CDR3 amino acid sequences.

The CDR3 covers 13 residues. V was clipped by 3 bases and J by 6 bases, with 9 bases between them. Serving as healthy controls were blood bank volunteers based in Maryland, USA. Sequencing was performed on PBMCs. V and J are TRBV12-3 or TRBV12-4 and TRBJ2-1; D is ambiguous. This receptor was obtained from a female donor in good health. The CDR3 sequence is CASSFSVSNEQFF. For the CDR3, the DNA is TGTGCCAGCAGTTTTTCAGTGAGCAATGAGCAGTTCTTC.